The 10 T cell receptor beta chains listed next were all sequenced from one sample in a study of shared clonotypes between healthy human individuals. Here immunoSEQ multiplex PCR was the method, and the copy in TCRdb shows in-frame clones only, minus some. The sample records 850,000 to 1,200,000 clones, more than 65% being singletons. Sequencing used memory CD4+ T cells sorted from blood. The subset: CD45RA-negative fraction. All receptors come from a man aged 18 to 29 in good health.

This clone has only a few counts. The chain recombines TRBV6-5 with TRBJ1-2; D is uncertain. The CDR3 has 12 amino acids. Trimming took off 6 bases at V and 9 bases at J, with 14 bases between the two ends. Germline V gene lookup returns CDR1 MNHEY and CDR2 SVGAGI. The CDR3 coding sequence is TGTGCCAGCAGCCCACGGGCAGGTCGCTACACCTTC. Protein product: CASSPRAGRYTF.

This clone was counted only a few times. The chain carries TRBV28 and TRBJ1-2, with D maybe TRBD1 (6 bases). The germline V gene has CDR1 MDHEN and CDR2 SYDVKM. V shed 2 bases and J shed 7 bases, with 14 bases lying between them. The CDR3 runs to 14 residues. As DNA, the CDR3 is TGTGCCAGCAGTTTAAACAGGGCAGGGTTTGGCTACACCTTC. Translated: CASSLNRAGFGYTF.

This chain uses TRBV19 with TRBJ2-5; D remains ambiguous. This CDR3 has 14 residues. Germline V CDR1 and CDR2: LNHDA, SQIVND (reference sequence). V shed 5 bases and J shed 5 bases, with 15 bases lying between them. The DNA of the CDR3 is TGTGCCAGTAGTGACTCCGGACGGCGGGAGACCCAGTACTTC. Translated, it gives CASSDSGRRETQYF.

This clone has only a few counts. The V gene is TRBV29-1, the J gene TRBJ1-1; maybe TRBD1 (5 bases). Trimming took 4 bases from V and 4 from J, leaving 13 bases between them. Germline loops: CDR1 SQVTM, CDR2 ANQGSEA. This CDR3 region has 13 residues. CDR3 residues: CSVAGQGVTEAFF. As DNA, the CDR3 is TGCAGCGTTGCTGGTCAGGGAGTCACTGAAGCTTTCTTT. The entire variable domain, with the rest obtained from reference TRBV29-1 and TRBJ1-1, is as follows: SAVISQKPSRDICQRGTSLTIQCQVDSQVTMMFWYRQQPGQSLTLIATANQGSEATYESGFVIDKFPISRPNLTFSTLTVSNMSPEDSSIYLCSVAGQGVTEAFFGQGTRLTVV.

V and J are TRBV7-9 and TRBJ1-1; D is perhaps TRBD1 (5 bases). CDR3 length equals 15 residues. CDR1 and CDR2 from the germline V gene are SEHNR and FQNEAQ (reference sequence). V lost 3 bases and J lost 6, with 17 bases in between. The CDR3 DNA reads TGTGCCAGCAGCTTCTCAGTCCGTGGGGGGGCTGAAGCTTTCTTT. Translating gives CASSFSVRGGAEAFF.

V and J are TRBV15 and TRBJ2-7; maybe TRBD1 (5 bases). The CDR3 is 15 amino acids. With 5 bases removed from V and 2 bases from J, the gap between germline ends came to 16 bases. Germline-derived CDR1 and CDR2 are LNHNV and YYDKDF (reference sequence). For the CDR3, the DNA is TGTGCCACCAGCCCCGGGCGGAAGGGGCCCTACGAGCAGTACTTC. Translated, it gives CATSPGRKGPYEQYF.

For the CDR3, the DNA is TGTGCCAGCGGATTAATTTCCGGGAACAATGAGCAGTTCTTC. Residues: CASGLISGNNEQFF. The rearrangement links TRBV2 to TRBJ2-1, with TRBD2 as a possible D gene (5 bases). Germline lookup yields CDR1 SNHLY and CDR2 FYNNEI. CDR3 size: 14 residues. Between the trimmed V and J ends, which lost 8 bases and 5 bases, there was a span of 16 bases.

This clone was observed a single time. The rearrangement joins TRBV5-1 to TRBJ2-2; possibly TRBD1 for D (5 bases). The V end lost 1 base, the J end lost 7 bases, and 11 bases lay between the germline ends. The CDR3 has 14 residues. From germline, CDR1 is SGHRS and CDR2 YFSETQ. CDR3 sequence reads: CASSLLGRVGELFF. The CDR3 DNA follows: TGCGCCAGCAGCTTGCTGGGCAGGGTCGGGGAGCTGTTTTTT. Looking up the rest from reference TRBV5-1 and TRBJ2-2 gives the full variable domain: KAGVTQTPRYLIKTRGQQVTLSCSPISGHRSVSWYQQTPGQGLQFLFEYFSETQRNKGNFPGRFSGRQFSNSRSEMNVSTLELGDSALYLCASSLLGRVGELFFGEGSRLTVL.

The chain uses TRBV20-1 and TRBJ2-1; 9 nucleotides agree with TRBD2. The V segment lost 6 bases and the J segment 6 bases; nucleotides outside the gene matches: 0. Germline lookup yields CDR1 DFQATT and CDR2 SNEGSKA (reference sequence). The CDR3 totals 11 residues. This CDR3 reads CSATSGNEQFF. The CDR3 nucleotides read TGCAGTGCGACTAGCGGCAATGAGCAGTTCTTC.

This clone was seen more than once but under ten times. The DNA for the CDR3 is TGTGCCAGTATGCAGGGAGGGGGGAACACTGAAGCTTTCTTT. Translation gives CASMQGGGNTEAFF. The rearrangement joins TRBV19 to TRBJ1-1; the D gene is possibly TRBD1 (6 bases). Germline V gives CDR1 LNHDA, CDR2 SQIVND (reference sequence). The ends were cut back, 7 bases at V and 1 base at J, with 13 bases in the middle. The CDR3 is made up of 14 amino acids.